This TCR beta chain emerged from a study of sequential checkpoint blockade in melanoma (dated by TCRdb to between 2018 and 2021). General notes on the study: In a 1:1 randomization, patients received either first-line nivolumab then ipilimumab (arm A) or ipilimumab then nivolumab (arm B). Maintenance nivolumab was given following each of the two trial sequences. Points the paper makes about the study in general: The response-prediction model combining TCR metrics and mutation burden needs validation in larger, independent patient cohorts.

Reading the label with the study, this specimen's treatment or condition is: randomized to nivolumab then ipilimumab (arm A) or the reverse (arm B). No trial patient had received prior DNA-damaging chemotherapy. Live CD3+CD8+ cells negative for CD19 and CD56 were sorted from thawed PBMCs on a FACS Aria II flow cytometer. The samples were obtained from melanoma patients enrolled in CheckMate 064, an open-label, randomized phase II trial testing sequential checkpoint blockade. Peripheral blood mononuclear cells were collected by leukapheresis, purified using Ficoll-Paque, and frozen in human serum containing roughly 10% DMSO. Immediately after sorting, the purity of sorted blood CD3+CD8+ cells was verified to be >95%, after which DNA was extracted. With regard to this clone: The clone's antigen remains unknown. Base qualities were left out, and no much larger clone turns up one base away.

The germline V gene supplies CDR1 MGHRA and CDR2 YSYEKL. From V the trimming removes 0 bases and from J it removes 3 bases, while the gene matches leave 4 bases of the junction unaccounted for. There are 16 amino acids in the CDR3, from cysteine to phenylalanine inclusive. Solely the CDR3 DNA is kept, with 48 bases framed from the first base. TCRbeta CDR3 regions were immunosequenced from genomic DNA with the immunoSEQ Assay. Before high-throughput sequencing, the genomic DNA was amplified using bias-controlled multiplex PCR. In the authors' own workflow: To quantify the absolute abundance of each unique TCRbeta CDR3 region, the sequences were collapsed and filtered. Clonality, defined as 1 minus Pielou's evenness, was calculated using only productive rearrangements. A previously published method was used to identify clones whose frequencies were significantly greater in on-treatment samples than in baseline samples. TCRdb took over this immuneACCESS table, retaining in-frame rearrangements with V and J assigned. Such tables are incomplete; in checked studies, under half of the missing clones stem from an unresolved V gene, and the remainder is unexplained. V, J and clone size are taken as reported in that table, and D and trimming were inferred from the DNA itself. The sample has 20,000 to 25,000 clones on record, approximately 82% of them singletons. Clones ranked in the top ten supply 11% of the sample.

The source is a human donor with melanoma. Sequenced here: CD8+ T cells sorted from blood (inferred from file names), sampled from a patient given nivolumab and ipilimumab in sequence. This chain joins TRBV4-1 to TRBJ2-2; TRBD2 matches 7 bases in the middle. The CDR3 reads as follows: CASSQDWGGDTGELFF. At the DNA level, the sequence is TGCGCCAGCAGCCAAGATTGGGGGGGGGACACCGGGGAGCTGTTTTTT.